One sample yielded the 28 T cell receptor beta chains listed below, sequenced in a study of blood T cell repertoires in COVID-19. Assay used: immunoSEQ multiplex PCR; TCRdb lists only in-frame clones, some missing. The sample lists 250,000 to 350,000 clones, around 90% seen once, with under 3% in the top ten. Sequenced input: peripheral blood. The source is a woman aged 25 to 39 with COVID-19, enrolled during active disease.

This rearrangement joins TRBV5-1 to TRBJ2-5, with D unresolved. This CDR3 contains 15 residues. The V gene's germline CDR1 is SGHRS and CDR2 YFSETQ. V lost 4 bases and J lost 4, with 17 bases in between. CDR3 sequence reads: CASSPQSSDAETQYF. Written as DNA, the CDR3 is TGCGCCAGCAGCCCCCAATCGAGTGATGCAGAGACCCAGTACTTC.

The rearrangement links TRBV5-1 to TRBJ1-1; D not resolved. CDR1 and CDR2 (germline): SGHRS, YFSETQ. The CDR3 is made up of 14 amino acids. Deletions cut 0 bases from V and 12 bases from J, with 18 bases between. DNA for the CDR3: TGCGCCAGCAGCTTGGGTTCTGAAGGAGTAGGAACTTTCTTT. It is translated as CASSLGSEGVGTFF. The whole variable domain, filled in from reference TRBV5-1 and TRBJ1-1, reads KAGVTQTPRYLIKTRGQQVTLSCSPISGHRSVSWYQQTPGQGLQFLFEYFSETQRNKGNFPGRFSGRQFSNSRSEMNVSTLELGDSALYLCASSLGSEGVGTFFGQGTRLTVV.

This clone was detected a few times. The rearrangement links TRBV20-1 to TRBJ2-7, with TRBD1 as a possible D gene (6 bases). CDR3 length: 15 amino acids. V was pared by 3 bases and J by 7 bases, with 22 bases between. Germline assignment: CDR1 DFQATT and CDR2 SNEGSKA (reference sequence). CDR3 loop: CSASVRDTSLREQYF. As DNA, the CDR3 is TGCAGTGCTAGTGTCCGGGACACCTCCCTTCGGGAGCAGTACTTC.

The J gene is TRBJ2-7, the V gene TRBV5-4, with D hard to call. The germline V gene encodes CDR1 SGHNT and CDR2 YYREEE (reference sequence). This CDR3 has 12 amino acids. The germline V and J ends were trimmed by 2 bases and 1 base, with 4 bases remaining between them. CDR3 nucleotide sequence: TGTGCCAGCAGCTTCAATTCCTACGAGCAGTACTTC. This translates into CASSFNSYEQYF. Based on the CDR3 plus reference TRBV5-4 and TRBJ2-7, the full variable domain is ETGVTQSPTHLIKTRGQQVTLRCSSQSGHNTVSWYQQALGQGPQFIFQYYREEENGRGNFPPRFSGLQFPNYSSELNVNALELDDSALYLCASSFNSYEQYFGPGTRLTVT.

The gene calls are TRBV5-1 and TRBJ2-3; the match to TRBD2 covers 11 bases. This CDR3 spans 20 amino acids. The ends lost 0 bases at V and 0 bases at J; junction bases unmatched: 12. The V gene's germline CDR1 is SGHRS and CDR2 YFSETQ. For the CDR3, the DNA is TGCGCCAGCAGCTTGGGGGCTAGCGGGAGGACCCGTATTAGCACAGATACGCAGTATTTT. It specifies CASSLGASGRTRISTDTQYF. Full variable domain (remainder filled in from reference TRBV5-1 and TRBJ2-3): KAGVTQTPRYLIKTRGQQVTLSCSPISGHRSVSWYQQTPGQGLQFLFEYFSETQRNKGNFPGRFSGRQFSNSRSEMNVSTLELGDSALYLCASSLGASGRTRISTDTQYFGPGTRLTVL.

This sequence joins TRBV5-1 and TRBJ2-1; 12 bases match TRBD2. Germline lookup yields CDR1 SGHRS and CDR2 YFSETQ. V gave up 0 bases and J gave up 9 bases; unmatched junction bases: 1. This CDR3 spans 14 amino acids. CDR3 loop: CASSLASGRGEQFF. As DNA, the CDR3 is TGCGCCAGCAGCTTGGCTAGCGGGAGGGGTGAGCAGTTCTTC.

In this sample, this clone turned up once. The rearrangement links TRBV18 to TRBJ2-2, with D tentatively TRBD1 (5 bases). V gave up 7 bases and J gave up 0 bases, with 12 bases separating them. Looked up from germline, CDR1 is KGHSH and CDR2 is LQKENI. This CDR3 spans 15 amino acids. CDR3 loop: CASLVGPANTGELFF. The DNA of the CDR3 is TGTGCCAGCTTGGTGGGGCCCGCGAACACCGGGGAGCTGTTTTTT.

This clone is a singleton in its sample. The chain carries TRBV18 and TRBJ1-1, with 12 positions matching TRBD1. Germline CDR1 KGHSH, CDR2 LQKENI. The CDR3 is 16 residues long. The junction had 6 bases not matched to a gene; V was cut back by 1 base and J by 6 bases. CDR3: CASSPRGGQGAAEAFF. The CDR3 DNA reads as TGTGCCAGCTCACCACGGGGGGGACAGGGGGCTGCTGAAGCTTTCTTT.

V is TRBV29-1 and J is TRBJ2-7, with D possibly being TRBD2 (6 bases). The CDR3 is made up of 12 amino acids. Per the germline V gene, CDR1 is SQVTM and CDR2 is ANQGSEA. The germline V and J ends were trimmed by 2 bases and 7 bases, with 12 bases remaining between them. CDR3 DNA: TGCAGCGTTGAAACACCCGCGGGAGAGCAGTACTTC. This sequence encodes CSVETPAGEQYF.

The chain is built from TRBV20-1 and TRBJ2-1; D uncertain. This CDR3 is 11 amino acids long. Germline V gene sequence: CDR1 DFQATT, CDR2 SNEGSKA (reference sequence). V lost 6 bases and J 5 bases, leaving 8 bases between the germline ends. CDR3 in amino acids: CSAIGDNEQFF. The CDR3 DNA reads as TGCAGTGCAATCGGAGACAATGAGCAGTTCTTC.

J is TRBJ1-1 and V is TRBV4-1; TRBD1 matches 9 bases. Per the germline V gene, CDR1 is MGHRA and CDR2 is YSYEKL. This CDR3 has 18 amino acids. With 3 bases clipped from V and 6 bases from J, the junction kept 17 bases outside the gene matches. CDR3: CASSQIRRRTGEFPEAFF. CDR3 nucleotide sequence: TGCGCCAGCAGCCAGATCCGCCGGAGGACAGGGGAATTCCCTGAAGCTTTCTTT.

V gene TRBV9 combines with J gene TRBJ1-2, with D tentatively TRBD1 (6 bases). The CDR3 contains 15 residues. V shed 4 bases and J shed 3 bases, with 16 bases lying between them. The V gene's germline CDR1 is SGDLS and CDR2 YYNGEE. For the CDR3, the DNA is TGTGCCAGCAGCCCGCGAGGCAGGGGAGACTATGGCTACACCTTC. Protein: CASSPRGRGDYGYTF.

In this sample, this clone turned up once. V and J are TRBV27 and TRBJ1-5, with 7 bases lining up with TRBD1. Germline V gene sequence: CDR1 MNHEY, CDR2 SMNVEV (reference sequence). The CDR3 is 15 amino acids. With V trimmed by 2 bases and J by 4 bases, 5 bases remained unmatched. This chain's CDR3 is CASSLTQGGNQPQHF. The DNA for the CDR3 is TGTGCCAGCAGTTTAACCCAGGGGGGAAATCAGCCCCAGCATTTT.

The chain uses TRBV2 and TRBJ2-2; possible D gene TRBD2, 5 bases. This CDR3 is built from 13 residues. The V end lost 7 bases, the J end lost 6 bases, and 12 bases lay between the germline ends. The germline CDR1 and CDR2 sequences are SNHLY and FYNNEI. The CDR3 loop reads CASKLVGPGELFF. CDR3 in DNA: TGTGCCAGCAAACTAGTAGGGCCCGGGGAGCTGTTTTTT.

This chain links TRBV5-5 with TRBJ1-1; 9 positions match TRBD1. This CDR3 has 15 residues. J was trimmed by 4 bases and V by 2 bases; bases with no gene match: 6. Germline loops: CDR1 SGHKS, CDR2 YYEKEE (reference sequence). CDR3 residues: CASSFAGTGFTEAFF. CDR3 DNA sequence: TGTGCCAGCAGCTTTGCCGGGACAGGGTTCACTGAAGCTTTCTTT.

V gene TRBV19 combines with J gene TRBJ2-7; 7 nucleotides agree with TRBD2. Germline trimming cut 0 bases from V and 2 bases from J; bases unmatched to any gene: 7. Germline assignment: CDR1 LNHDA and CDR2 SQIVND (reference sequence). CDR3 length equals 16 residues. CDR3: CASSIDPGRTTYEQYF. In nucleotides, the CDR3 is TGTGCCAGTAGTATAGATCCCGGGAGGACAACCTACGAGCAGTACTTC.

The chain combines TRBV6-5 with TRBJ2-1; maybe TRBD2 (5 bases). From germline, CDR1 is MNHEY and CDR2 SVGAGI. The CDR3 length is 12 residues. The ends were cut back, 2 bases at V and 6 bases at J, with 5 bases in the middle. As DNA, the CDR3 is TGTGCCAGCAGTTACCGGGGCAATGAGCAGTTCTTC. This gives the protein CASSYRGNEQFF.

The J gene is TRBJ1-1, the V gene TRBV19, with D possibly being TRBD1 (6 bases). This CDR3 region has 14 residues. Germline V gene lookup returns CDR1 LNHDA and CDR2 SQIVND (reference sequence). V was clipped by 5 bases and J by 1 base, with 11 bases between them. In nucleotides, the CDR3 is TGTGCCAGTAGTTCGGGGGGCGCGAACACTGAAGCTTTCTTT. Amino acids: CASSSGGANTEAFF. Drawing the rest from reference TRBV19 and TRBJ1-1, the complete variable domain is DGGITQSPKYLFRKEGQNVTLSCEQNLNHDAMYWYRQDPGQGLRLIYYSQIVNDFQKGDIAEGYSVSREKKESFPLTVTSAQKNPTAFYLCASSSGGANTEAFFGQGTRLTVV.

This clone was counted only a few times. The same CDR3 can be traced to other DNA sequences in this sample. This chain links TRBV7-2 with TRBJ1-1; D ambiguous. In germline, CDR1 is SGHTA, CDR2 FQGNSA. Trimming stripped 3 bases from V and 0 bases from J, with 5 bases between. CDR3 length equals 13 residues. CDR3 DNA sequence: TGTGCCAGCAGCTTTCAGGTGAACACTGAAGCTTTCTTT. Translating gives CASSFQVNTEAFF.

The rearrangement links TRBV6-2 or TRBV6-3 to TRBJ2-1; D gene ambiguous. Germline CDR1 and CDR2: MNHEY and SVGEGT. The germline V and J ends were trimmed by 2 bases and 12 bases, with 11 bases remaining between them. This CDR3 is built from 12 residues. The CDR3 sequence: CASSYEESVQFF. CDR3 sequence (DNA): TGTGCCAGCAGTTACGAGGAGAGCGTGCAGTTCTTC.

In its sample, this clone was seen once. The V and J genes are TRBV28 and TRBJ2-1, with TRBD2 matching over 8 bases. The CDR3 is 15 residues long. The V and J ends lost 6 bases and 0 bases, in that order; junction bases with no gene match: 4. CDR1 and CDR2 from the germline V gene are MDHEN and SYDVKM. The CDR3 spells CASSRGGYSYNEQFF. In DNA form, the CDR3 reads TGTGCCAGCAGCCGGGGGGGATACTCCTACAATGAGCAGTTCTTC.

The rearrangement links TRBV2 to TRBJ2-3; D possibly corresponds to TRBD2 (6 bases). This CDR3 spans 22 amino acids. V lost 4 bases and J 6 bases, leaving 38 bases between the germline ends. The V gene's germline CDR1 is SNHLY and CDR2 FYNNEI. The CDR3 spells CASSGLRRSWGGAEGSGDTQYF. CDR3 nucleotide sequence: TGTGCCAGCAGTGGTCTAAGACGGTCCTGGGGAGGAGCGGAAGGGTCTGGGGATACGCAGTATTTT.

The table lists this clone with many counts. The chain is built from TRBV14 and TRBJ2-7, with 7 bases fitting TRBD1. After removal of 2 bases from V and 3 bases from J, the junction contained 4 bases not matched to a gene. The germline gives CDR1 SGHDN, CDR2 FVKESK. The CDR3 extends over 14 amino acids. DNA for the CDR3: TGTGCCAGCAGCCAAACGACAGGGAACTACGAGCAGTACTTC. Translation: CASSQTTGNYEQYF.

The chain uses TRBV4-2 and TRBJ2-1, with D possibly TRBD2 on 6 matching bases. Germline loops: CDR1 LGHNA, CDR2 YNFKEQ. Trimming shortened V by 0 bases and J by 4 bases, and 13 bases separated the two germline ends. The CDR3 length is 16 residues. CDR3 amino acids: CASSQDRDSKYNEQFF. The CDR3 DNA follows: TGTGCCAGCAGCCAAGACCGGGACTCGAAGTACAATGAGCAGTTCTTC.

V is TRBV5-1 and J is TRBJ1-2; 7 bases match TRBD1. This CDR3 has 13 residues. V dropped 5 bases and J dropped 6; count of bases not matched to a gene: 7. Germline V CDR1 and CDR2: SGHRS, YFSETQ. This CDR3 reads CASRLTGLDGYTF. The CDR3 nucleotides read TGCGCCAGCAGACTGACAGGGCTGGATGGCTACACCTTC.

The rearrangement joins TRBV7-9 to TRBJ2-7; TRBD2 aligns across 12 bases. The CDR3 runs to 17 residues. Per the germline V gene, CDR1 is SEHNR and CDR2 is FQNEAQ (reference sequence). J gave up 4 bases and V 4 bases, and 11 bases lay outside the gene matches. In DNA, the CDR3 is TGTGCCAGCAGCTCCACAACTAGCGGGAGGACACAATACGAGCAGTACTTC. Translated: CASSSTTSGRTQYEQYF. The full variable domain, in which reference TRBV7-9 and TRBJ2-7 provide the parts outside the CDR3, is DTGVSQNPRHKITKRGQNVTFRCDPISEHNRLYWYRQTLGQGPEFLTYFQNEAQLEKSRLLSDRFSAERPKGSFSTLEIQRTEQGDSAMYLCASSSTTSGRTQYEQYFGPGTRLTVT.

The rearrangement joins TRBV3-1 (or the pseudogene TRBV3-2) to TRBJ2-7, with no clear D. V was pared by 1 base and J by 2 bases, with 12 bases between. Germline lookup yields CDR1 LGHDT and CDR2 YNNKEL (reference sequence). This CDR3 contains 15 residues. The CDR3 sequence is CASSQVRIYAYEQYF. CDR3 nucleotides: TGTGCCAGCAGCCAAGTCAGGATCTACGCCTACGAGCAGTACTTC.

This clone turned up a few times. The chain uses TRBV28 and TRBJ2-7; D perhaps matches TRBD2 (6 bases). The germline V and J ends were trimmed by 3 bases and 0 bases, with 18 bases remaining between them. The CDR3 contains 17 residues. CDR1 is MDHEN, CDR2 SYDVKM, per germline. The CDR3 spells CASSFWASARSSYEQYF. The CDR3 DNA reads TGTGCCAGCAGTTTCTGGGCTAGCGCAAGGAGCTCCTACGAGCAGTACTTC.